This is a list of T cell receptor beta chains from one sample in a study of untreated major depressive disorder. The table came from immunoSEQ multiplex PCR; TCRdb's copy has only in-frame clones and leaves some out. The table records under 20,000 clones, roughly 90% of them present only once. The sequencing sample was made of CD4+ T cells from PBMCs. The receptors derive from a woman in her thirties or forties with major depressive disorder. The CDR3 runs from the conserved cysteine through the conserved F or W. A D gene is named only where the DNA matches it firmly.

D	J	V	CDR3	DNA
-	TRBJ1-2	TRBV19	CASSMVRQPQGSYTF	TGTGCCAGTAGTATGGTGAGACAGCCTCAAGGGAGCTACACCTTC
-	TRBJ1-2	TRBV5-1	CASRNSDKNYGYTF	TGCGCCAGCCGAAACAGCGATAAGAACTATGGCTACACCTTC
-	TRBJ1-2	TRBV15	CATSTGGQGAILYGYTF	TGTGCCACCAGCACCGGAGGGCAGGGAGCAATTCTCTATGGCTACACCTTC
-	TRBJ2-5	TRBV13	CASSSREYQETQYF	TGTGCCAGCAGCTCTAGGGAGTACCAAGAGACCCAGTACTTC
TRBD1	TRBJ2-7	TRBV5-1	CASSLGQVYEQYF	TGCGCCAGCAGCTTAGGACAGGTATACGAGCAGTACTTC
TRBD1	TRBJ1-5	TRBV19	CASRDRGGQPQHF	TGTGCCAGTAGGGACAGGGGGGGTCAGCCCCAGCATTTT